The 9 T cell receptor beta chains below come from one sample, sequenced in a study of siplizumab effects on memory and regulatory T cells. Libraries were prepared by immunoSEQ multiplex PCR; TCRdb keeps only in-frame clonotypes and omits some of them. The data hold 99,000 or so clones, with 93% observed a single time. What was sequenced was CD4+ T cells sorted from blood. These TCRs come from a human donor in good health.

This clone is a singleton in its sample. This chain links TRBV25-1 with TRBJ2-7; D could derive from TRBD1 or TRBD2 (5 bases each). Germline loops: CDR1 MGHDK, CDR2 SYGVNS. Trimming removed 1 base from V and 1 base from J, with 11 bases in between. The CDR3 has 15 residues. CDR3 DNA sequence: TGTGCCAGCAGTGAATTTGAGGGGAAATCCTACGAGCAGTACTTC. This sequence encodes CASSEFEGKSYEQYF.

The CDR3 protein is CAISRETGPTEAFF. The CDR3 coding sequence is TGTGCCATCAGTCGAGAGACAGGGCCCACTGAAGCTTTCTTT. The chain recombines TRBV10-3 with TRBJ1-1; 7 bases fit TRBD1. The CDR3 runs 14 residues. With V trimmed by 5 bases and J by 4 bases, 7 bases remained unmatched. Germline V gives CDR1 ENHRY, CDR2 SYGVKD.

In this sample, this clone turned up once. The chain links TRBV2 to TRBJ1-5, with a weak D call TRBD1 (5 bases). The V and J ends lost 0 bases and 1 base respectively, with 7 bases between them. Germline V lookup: CDR1 SNHLY, CDR2 FYNNEI. The CDR3 has 15 residues. CDR3 sequence reads: CASSEAAGSNQPQHF. In nucleotides, the CDR3 is TGTGCCAGCAGTGAAGCGGCAGGGAGCAATCAGCCCCAGCATTTT.

The V gene is TRBV4-1, the J gene TRBJ2-5, with 10 bases that match TRBD1. CDR3 length: 16 residues. CDR1 is MGHRA, CDR2 YSYEKL, per germline. With 1 base clipped from V and 1 base from J, the junction kept 3 bases outside the gene matches. The CDR3 nucleotides are TGCGCCAGCAGCCAAGTCGGGACAGGGGTCCAAGAGACCCAGTACTTC. It is translated as CASSQVGTGVQETQYF.

This clone was observed a single time. The genes are TRBV4-2 and TRBJ2-1; no clear D. Per germline, CDR1 LGHNA and CDR2 YNFKEQ. The CDR3 has 14 residues. Trimming stripped 4 bases from V and 8 bases from J, with 15 bases between. CDR3 protein: CASSRSTGEDEQFF. CDR3 coding DNA: TGTGCCAGCAGCCGCTCTACCGGCGAGGATGAGCAGTTCTTC.

With regard to this clone: This specimen includes other DNA sequences encoding the same CDR3. The genes are TRBV5-4 and TRBJ1-2; 8 bases agree with TRBD1. Germline CDR1 SGHNT, CDR2 YYREEE (reference sequence). The length of the CDR3 is 14 residues. The J segment lost 5 bases and the V segment lost 0 bases, leaving 3 bases of the junction unmatched. CDR3 sequence (DNA): TGTGCCAGCAGCTTGGAACAGGGGGGGTATGGCTACACCTTC. Protein: CASSLEQGGYGYTF.

This chain uses TRBV6-5 with TRBJ1-6; possibly TRBD1 for D (5 bases). CDR1 and CDR2 from the germline V gene are MNHEY and SVGAGI. V lost 5 bases, J lost 8 bases, and 10 bases lay in between. The CDR3 runs 13 residues. CDR3 region: CASSATGDSPLHF. The CDR3 DNA is TGTGCCAGCAGTGCTACAGGAGATTCACCCCTCCACTTT.

In DNA form, the CDR3 reads TGTGCCATCAGTGAGTCTAATGAGCAGTTCTTC. Its translation: CAISESNEQFF. The V gene is TRBV10-3, the J gene TRBJ2-1, with D unresolved. V was trimmed by 0 bases and J by 7 bases, leaving 1 base between them. Germline assignment: CDR1 ENHRY and CDR2 SYGVKD. The CDR3 extends over 11 amino acids.

J is TRBJ2-7 and V is TRBV10-2, with TRBD2 matching over 10 bases. Germline-derived CDR1 and CDR2 are WSHSY and SAAADI. V lost 5 bases and J lost 2; bases outside the gene matches: 6. The CDR3 has 15 residues. CDR3 sequence reads: CASSPGTSVPYEQYF. CDR3 DNA sequence: TGCGCCAGCAGTCCCGGGACTAGCGTTCCCTACGAGCAGTACTTC.